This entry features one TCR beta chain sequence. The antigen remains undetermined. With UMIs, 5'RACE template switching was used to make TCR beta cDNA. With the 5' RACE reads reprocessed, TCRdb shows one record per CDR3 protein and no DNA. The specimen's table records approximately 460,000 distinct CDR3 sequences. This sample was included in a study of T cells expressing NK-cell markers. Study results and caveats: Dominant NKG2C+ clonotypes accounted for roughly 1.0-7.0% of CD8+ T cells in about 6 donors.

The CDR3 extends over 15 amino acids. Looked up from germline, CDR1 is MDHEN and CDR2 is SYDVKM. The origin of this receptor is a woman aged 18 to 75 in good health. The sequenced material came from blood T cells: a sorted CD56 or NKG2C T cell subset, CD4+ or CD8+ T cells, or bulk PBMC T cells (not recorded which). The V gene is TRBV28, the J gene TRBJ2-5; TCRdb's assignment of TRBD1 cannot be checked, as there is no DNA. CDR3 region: CASNPQGLTKETQYF.